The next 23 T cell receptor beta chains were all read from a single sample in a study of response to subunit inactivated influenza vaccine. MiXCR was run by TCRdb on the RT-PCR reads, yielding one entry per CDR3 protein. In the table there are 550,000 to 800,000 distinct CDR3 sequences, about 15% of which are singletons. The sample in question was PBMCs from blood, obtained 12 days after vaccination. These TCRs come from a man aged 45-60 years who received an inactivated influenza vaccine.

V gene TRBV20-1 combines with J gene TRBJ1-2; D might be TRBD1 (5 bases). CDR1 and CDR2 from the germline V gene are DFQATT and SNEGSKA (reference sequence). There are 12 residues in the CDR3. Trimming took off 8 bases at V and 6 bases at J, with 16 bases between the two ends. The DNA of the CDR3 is TGCAGTTCTTTTGAGGGGTGGCATGGCTACACCTTC. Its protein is CSSFEGWHGYTF.

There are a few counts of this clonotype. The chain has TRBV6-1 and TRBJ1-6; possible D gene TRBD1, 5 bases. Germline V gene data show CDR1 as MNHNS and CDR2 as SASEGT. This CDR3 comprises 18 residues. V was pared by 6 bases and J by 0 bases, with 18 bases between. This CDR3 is CASRTAQGSSSYNSPLHF. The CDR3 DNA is TGTGCCAGCAGGACGGCCCAGGGCAGCAGCTCCTATAATTCACCCCTCCACTTT.

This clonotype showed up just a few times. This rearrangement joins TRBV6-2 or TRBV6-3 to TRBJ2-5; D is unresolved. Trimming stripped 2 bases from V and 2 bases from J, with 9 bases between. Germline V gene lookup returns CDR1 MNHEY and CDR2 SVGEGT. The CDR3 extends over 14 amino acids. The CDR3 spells CASSYRGPQETQYF. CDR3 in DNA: TGTGCCAGCAGTTACCGAGGACCTCAAGAGACCCAGTACTTC.

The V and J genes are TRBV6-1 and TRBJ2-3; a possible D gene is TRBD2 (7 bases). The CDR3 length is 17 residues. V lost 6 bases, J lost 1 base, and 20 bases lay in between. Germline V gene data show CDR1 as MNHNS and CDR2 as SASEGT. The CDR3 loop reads CASREQGGLVRTDTQYF. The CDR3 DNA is TGTGCCAGCAGAGAACAGGGAGGGTTGGTCCGCACAGATACGCAGTATTTT.

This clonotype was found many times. CDR3 region: CASSLSRGYTF. CDR3 in DNA: TGTGCCAGCAGTTTATCTCGGGGCTACACCTTC. J is TRBJ1-2 and V is TRBV12-3 or TRBV12-4; D is unresolved. The CDR3 totals 11 residues. Trimming pared 2 bases from V and 8 bases from J, leaving 6 bases between.

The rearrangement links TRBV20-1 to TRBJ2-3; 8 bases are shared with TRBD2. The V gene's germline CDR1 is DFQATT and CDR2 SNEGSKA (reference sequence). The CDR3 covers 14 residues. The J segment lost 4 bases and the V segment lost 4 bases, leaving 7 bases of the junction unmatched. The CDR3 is CSAMGTRHSDTQYF. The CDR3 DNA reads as TGCAGTGCTATGGGGACTAGGCATTCAGATACGCAGTATTTT.

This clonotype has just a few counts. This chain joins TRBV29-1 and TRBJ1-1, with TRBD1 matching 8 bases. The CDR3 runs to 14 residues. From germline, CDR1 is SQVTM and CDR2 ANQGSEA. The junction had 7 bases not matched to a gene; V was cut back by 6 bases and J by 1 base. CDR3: CSVPQGAGNTEAFF. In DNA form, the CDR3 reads TGCAGCGTCCCGCAGGGGGCAGGGAACACTGAAGCTTTCTTT.

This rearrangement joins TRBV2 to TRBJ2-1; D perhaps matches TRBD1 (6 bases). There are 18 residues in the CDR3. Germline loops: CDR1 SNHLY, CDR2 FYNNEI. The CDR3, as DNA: TGTACCCTCTGCCGAGGTCGTACAGGGTTGGGGACCTACAATGAGCAGTTCTTC. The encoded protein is CTLCRGRTGLGTYNEQFF.

This CDR3 is CASSLGQSANIQYF. As DNA, the CDR3 is TGCGCCAGCAGCTTGGGACAGTCAGCAAACATTCAGTACTTC. The rearrangement links TRBV5-1 to TRBJ2-4; possibly TRBD1 for D (5 bases). The germline CDR1 and CDR2 sequences are SGHRS and YFSETQ. The V gene lost 0 bases and the J gene lost 6 bases, with 10 bases spanning the gap. CDR3 length equals 14 residues.

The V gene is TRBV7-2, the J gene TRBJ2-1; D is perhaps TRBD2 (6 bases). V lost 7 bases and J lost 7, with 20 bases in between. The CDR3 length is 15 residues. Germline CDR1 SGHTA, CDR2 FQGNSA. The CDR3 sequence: CASIPTSSRRNEQFF. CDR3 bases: TGTGCCAGCATCCCTACTAGCAGCAGAAGGAATGAGCAGTTCTTC.

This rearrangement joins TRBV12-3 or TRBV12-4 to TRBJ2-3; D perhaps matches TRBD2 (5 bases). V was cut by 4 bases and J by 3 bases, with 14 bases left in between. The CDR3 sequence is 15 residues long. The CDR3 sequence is CASSSEGLRTDTQYF. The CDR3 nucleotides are TGTGCCAGCAGTTCTGAGGGTTTGAGGACAGATACGCAGTATTTT.

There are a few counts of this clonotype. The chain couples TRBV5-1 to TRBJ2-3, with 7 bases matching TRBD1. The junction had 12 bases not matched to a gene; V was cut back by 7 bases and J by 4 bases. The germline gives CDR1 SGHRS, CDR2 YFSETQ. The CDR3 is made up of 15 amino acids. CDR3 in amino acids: CASSNLDRKADTQYF. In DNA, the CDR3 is TGCGCCAGCTCCAATCTGGACAGGAAAGCAGATACGCAGTATTTT.

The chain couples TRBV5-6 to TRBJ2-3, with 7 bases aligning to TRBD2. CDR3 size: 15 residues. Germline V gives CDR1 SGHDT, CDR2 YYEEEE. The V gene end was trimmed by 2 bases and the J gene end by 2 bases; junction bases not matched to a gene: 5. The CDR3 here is CASSLKRGFTDTQYF. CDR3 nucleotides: TGTGCCAGCAGCTTAAAGCGGGGATTCACAGATACGCAGTATTTT.

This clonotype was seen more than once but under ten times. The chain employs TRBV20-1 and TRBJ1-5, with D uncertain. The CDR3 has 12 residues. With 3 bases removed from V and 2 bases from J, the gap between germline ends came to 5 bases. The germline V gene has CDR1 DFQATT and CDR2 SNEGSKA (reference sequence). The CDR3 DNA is TGCAGTGCTAGGATGGGCAATCAGCCCCAGCATTTT. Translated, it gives CSARMGNQPQHF.

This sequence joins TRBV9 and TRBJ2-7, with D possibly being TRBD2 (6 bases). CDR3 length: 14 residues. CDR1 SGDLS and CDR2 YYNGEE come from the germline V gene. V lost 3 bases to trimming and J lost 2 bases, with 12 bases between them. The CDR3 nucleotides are TGTGCCAGCAGCGGCCGACTAGACCCCTACGAGCAGTACTTC. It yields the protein CASSGRLDPYEQYF.

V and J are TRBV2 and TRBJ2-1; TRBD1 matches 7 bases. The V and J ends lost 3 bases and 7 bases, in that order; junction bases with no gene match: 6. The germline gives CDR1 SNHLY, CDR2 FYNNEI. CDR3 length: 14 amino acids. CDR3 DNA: TGTGCCAGCAGTGACCAGGGGGTGTTGAATGAGCAGTTCTTC. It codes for CASSDQGVLNEQFF. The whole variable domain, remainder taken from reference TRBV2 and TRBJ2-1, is EPEVTQTPSHQVTQMGQEVILRCVPISNHLYFYWYRQILGQKVEFLVSFYNNEISEKSEIFDDQFSVERPDGSNFTLKIRSTKLEDSAMYFCASSDQGVLNEQFFGPGTRLTVL.

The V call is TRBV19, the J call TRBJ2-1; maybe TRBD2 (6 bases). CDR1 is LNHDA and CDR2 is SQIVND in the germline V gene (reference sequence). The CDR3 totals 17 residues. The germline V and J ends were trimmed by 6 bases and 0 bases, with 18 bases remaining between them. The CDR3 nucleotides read TGTGCCAGTAGGAATGGGGCTGGCGGGGCCTCCTACAATGAGCAGTTCTTC. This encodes CASRNGAGGASYNEQFF.

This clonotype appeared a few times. CDR3 sequence reads: CASSFPSGGRSYNEQFF. CDR3 bases: TGTGCCAGCAGCTTTCCCTCTGGGGGGCGGTCCTACAATGAGCAGTTCTTC. The chain carries TRBV7-9 and TRBJ2-1; D assignment may be TRBD1 or TRBD2 (6 bases each). With 3 bases removed from V and 1 base from J, the gap between germline ends came to 16 bases. Germline V gene data show CDR1 as SEHNR and CDR2 as FQNEAQ (reference sequence). This CDR3 is 17 amino acids long. Full variable domain (rest looked up from reference TRBV7-9 and TRBJ2-1): DTGVSQNPRHKITKRGQNVTFRCDPISEHNRLYWYRQTLGQGPEFLTYFQNEAQLEKSRLLSDRFSAERPKGSFSTLEIQRTEQGDSAMYLCASSFPSGGRSYNEQFFGPGTRLTVL.

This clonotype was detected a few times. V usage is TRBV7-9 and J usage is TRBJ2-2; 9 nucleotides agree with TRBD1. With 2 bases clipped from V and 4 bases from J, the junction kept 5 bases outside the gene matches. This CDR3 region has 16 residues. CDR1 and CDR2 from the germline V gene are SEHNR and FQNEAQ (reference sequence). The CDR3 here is CASSLSGTGSTGELFF. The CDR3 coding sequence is TGTGCCAGCAGCTTATCCGGGACAGGGAGCACCGGGGAGCTGTTTTTT.

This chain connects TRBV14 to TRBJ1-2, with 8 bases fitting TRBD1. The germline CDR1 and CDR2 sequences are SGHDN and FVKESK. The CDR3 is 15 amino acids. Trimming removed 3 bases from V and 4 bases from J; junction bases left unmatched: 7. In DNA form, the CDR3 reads TGTGCCAGCAGCCACACTCGGACAGGGAGCTATGGCTACACCTTC. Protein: CASSHTRTGSYGYTF. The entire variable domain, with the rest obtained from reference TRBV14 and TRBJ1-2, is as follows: EAGVTQFPSHSVIEKGQTVTLRCDPISGHDNLYWYRRVMGKEIKFLLHFVKESKQDESGMPNNRFLAERTGGTYSTLKVQPAELEDSGVYFCASSHTRTGSYGYTFGSGTRLTVV.

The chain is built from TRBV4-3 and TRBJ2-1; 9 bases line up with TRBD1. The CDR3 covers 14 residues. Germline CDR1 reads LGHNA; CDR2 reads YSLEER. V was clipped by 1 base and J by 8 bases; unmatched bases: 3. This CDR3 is CASSQGDRVHEQFF. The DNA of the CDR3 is TGCGCCAGCAGCCAAGGGGACAGGGTCCATGAGCAGTTCTTC.

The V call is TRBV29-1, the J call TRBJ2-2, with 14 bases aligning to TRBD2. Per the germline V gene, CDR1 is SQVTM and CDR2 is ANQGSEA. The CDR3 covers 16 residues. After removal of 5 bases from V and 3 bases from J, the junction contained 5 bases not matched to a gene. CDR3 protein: CSVIGLAGGDTGELFF. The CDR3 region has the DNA TGCAGCGTTATTGGACTAGCGGGGGGAGACACCGGGGAGCTGTTTTTT.

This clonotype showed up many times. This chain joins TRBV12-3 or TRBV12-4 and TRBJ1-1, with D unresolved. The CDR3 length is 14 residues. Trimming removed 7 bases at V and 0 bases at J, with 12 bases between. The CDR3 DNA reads TGTGCCAGCACCTCCCGGCAGATGAACACTGAAGCTTTCTTT. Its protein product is CASTSRQMNTEAFF.